The clone carrying this TCR beta chain was counted at least ten times. The data stem from a study of T cells after yellow fever vaccination. Trimming stripped 0 bases from V and 0 bases from J, with 9 bases between. The CDR3 spans 16 residues. Germline V CDR1 and CDR2: LGHNA, YSLEER. TCRdb processed the 5' RACE reads anew with MiXCR; each CDR3 protein has one entry. The sample lists about 350,000 distinct CDR3 sequences, approximately 13% occurring once. This sequence joins TRBV4-3 and TRBJ1-3, with a tentative D call TRBD1 (5 bases). This sample comprised CD4+ T cells sorted from PBMCs, obtained 15 days after the yellow fever booster vaccination. The clonotype originates from a man aged 18 to 30 who received the YFV17D yellow fever vaccine. CDR3 sequence reads: CASSQDSRGSGNTIYF. The CDR3 DNA follows: TGCGCCAGCAGCCAAGATTCTAGGGGCTCTGGAAACACCATATATTTT.